A single sample gave rise to the 31 T cell receptor beta chains below, sequenced in a study of CD8 T cells in ankylosing spondylitis (TCRdb year 2017). The library was generated by 5' RACE. The reads were generated on an Illumina HiSeq 2500. TCRdb trimmed the raw reads at Q25, called clones with MiXCR and kept productive beta chains. Records with the same CDR3 protein are collapsed into one entry carrying the most frequent genes and DNA. The sample profile shows more than 250,000 distinct CDR3 sequences; 6.5% to 10% of them were found once. Of the sample, 13% to 15% falls within the top ten clones. What the work shows at the level of the full study, not this receptor alone: Blood from ankylosing spondylitis patients appeared to be characterized by a TCR beta motif made up of fewer than ten highly homologous amino acid variants.

No cognate antigen is known for these TCRs. The sample comprised blood, either unsorted or a sorted T cell fraction (not recorded which). These receptors were obtained from a male donor with ankylosing spondylitis.

This clonotype came up a few times. In DNA, the CDR3 is TGCAGCGTACCCTTCACAGGGATAGGCACTGAAGCTTTCTTT. This encodes CSVPFTGIGTEAFF. The chain links TRBV29-1 to TRBJ1-1; a possible D gene is TRBD1 (6 bases). The CDR3 has 14 amino acids. V was shortened by 6 bases and J by 4 bases, with 18 bases between the two germline ends. Germline CDR1 reads SQVTM; CDR2 reads ANQGSEA.

V is TRBV18 and J is TRBJ2-1; the match to TRBD2 covers 8 bases. Germline V lookup: CDR1 KGHSH, CDR2 LQKENI. CDR3 length: 13 residues. V lost 4 bases and J lost 7; bases outside the gene matches: 3. CDR3 nucleotides: TGTGCCAGCTCACTATCTAGCGGGAATGAGCAGTTCTTC. Residues: CASSLSSGNEQFF.

This clonotype showed up many times. The chain recombines TRBV27 with TRBJ2-1; D is possibly TRBD2 (6 bases). CDR1 and CDR2 from the germline V gene are MNHEY and SMNVEV (reference sequence). The CDR3 has 17 amino acids. Deletions cut 2 bases from V and 6 bases from J, with 20 bases between. CDR3 nucleotide sequence: TGTGCCAGCAGTTTACCCCCCCAGGGCGGGAACGGCAATGAGCAGTTCTTC. Translating it yields CASSLPPQGGNGNEQFF.

The CDR3 spells CAWRARGGIGYEQYF. The CDR3 nucleotides read TGTGCCTGGAGGGCCCGCGGGGGGATAGGCTACGAGCAGTACTTC. The chain joins TRBV30 to TRBJ2-7; TRBD2 agrees at 8 bases. The CDR3 contains 15 residues. J lost 3 bases, V lost 3 bases, and 10 bases had no gene match. Germline CDR1 reads GTSNPN; CDR2 reads SVGIG (reference sequence). Variable domain in full (rest from reference TRBV30 and TRBJ2-7): SQTIHQWPATLVQPVGSPLSLECTVEGTSNPNLYWYRQAAGRGLQLLFYSVGIGQISSEVPQNLSASRPQDRQFILSSKKLLLSDSGFYLCAWRARGGIGYEQYFGPGTRLTVT.

The gene calls are TRBV29-1 and TRBJ2-2; TRBD1 matches at 8 bases. Germline CDR1 SQVTM, CDR2 ANQGSEA. The CDR3 totals 14 residues. The V gene end was trimmed by 7 bases and the J gene end by 6 bases; junction bases not matched to a gene: 10. The CDR3, as DNA: TGCAGCGCTGTGGGACAGGTTCTTCCCGGGGAGCTGTTTTTT. Its translation is CSAVGQVLPGELFF.

This clonotype was seen a few times. The V gene is TRBV7-9, the J gene TRBJ2-5; tentatively, D is TRBD2 (6 bases). CDR1 is SEHNR, CDR2 FQNEAQ, per germline (reference sequence). The CDR3 contains 14 residues. V shed 1 base and J shed 8 bases, with 14 bases lying between them. CDR3 in DNA: TGTGCCAGCAGCTTAGTGGAGGGCCGGGATACCCAGTACTTC. It is translated as CASSLVEGRDTQYF.

The sample holds many counts of this clonotype. The DNA of the CDR3 is TGTGCCAGCAGACGGGACCCGGGCTCCTACAATGAGCAGTTCTTC. Its protein product is CASRRDPGSYNEQFF. V is TRBV7-2 and J is TRBJ2-1; D is possibly TRBD1 or TRBD2 (5 bases each). Germline values: CDR1 SGHTA, CDR2 FQGNSA. The CDR3 covers 15 residues. V was clipped by 6 bases and J by 0 bases, with 12 bases between them.

This clonotype was counted between two and nine times. V and J are TRBV4-1 and TRBJ2-7, with 8 bases lining up with TRBD2. The junction had 11 bases not matched to a gene; V was cut back by 3 bases and J by 1 base. In germline, CDR1 is MGHRA, CDR2 YSYEKL. CDR3 size: 17 residues. The CDR3 sequence is CASSQVGSGRGSYEQYF. The CDR3 region has the DNA TGCGCCAGCAGCCAGGTCGGGTCCGGGAGGGGTTCCTACGAGCAGTACTTC.

This clonotype came up a few times. The chain uses TRBV10-3 and TRBJ2-7; D not resolved. Germline V lookup: CDR1 ENHRY, CDR2 SYGVKD. The V end was cut by 7 bases, the J end by 0 bases, with 16 bases between. This CDR3 has 15 amino acids. For the CDR3, the DNA is TGTGCCATCACCGATGGTCCGGCAAGCTCCTACGAGCAGTACTTC. Protein product: CAITDGPASSYEQYF.

This clonotype was counted only a few times. The V and J genes are TRBV5-1 and TRBJ2-2; TRBD2 aligns across 8 bases. The V segment lost 1 base and the J segment 6 bases; nucleotides outside the gene matches: 11. The CDR3 consists of 17 residues. In germline, CDR1 is SGHRS, CDR2 YFSETQ. CDR3 nucleotides: TGCGCCAGCAGCTTGTACAGCGGGAGTGGAACGGCCGGGGAGCTGTTTTTT. Translation: CASSLYSGSGTAGELFF.

The V and J genes are TRBV20-1 and TRBJ2-5, with 9 nucleotides matching TRBD2. The CDR3 length is 14 residues. V was pared by 3 bases and J by 4 bases, with 6 bases of the junction left unmatched. Looked up from germline, CDR1 is DFQATT and CDR2 is SNEGSKA (reference sequence). DNA of the CDR3: TGCAGTGCTAGTCGGCGGGAGGGAACAGAGACCCAGTACTTC. Translating it yields CSASRREGTETQYF.

Regarding this clonotype: A much larger clone differs by one base, so this may be a read error. This chain connects TRBV28 to TRBJ1-6; 7 bases agree with TRBD1. Germline V gene lookup returns CDR1 MDHEN and CDR2 SYDVKM. The CDR3 is made up of 17 amino acids. DNA of the CDR3: TGTACCAGCGGAAGACAGGGTAGGAGCTCCTATAATTCACCCCTCCACTTT. This encodes CTSGRQGRSSYNSPLHF.

This chain uses TRBV5-5 with TRBJ2-3; 8 bases map to TRBD1. This CDR3 has 16 residues. V shed 0 bases, J shed 5 bases, and the junction held 8 bases outside the gene matches. The V gene's germline CDR1 is SGHKS and CDR2 YYEKEE (reference sequence). The CDR3 bases are TGTGCCAGCAGCTTGGATGGGGGACAGGCGAGAGATACGCAGTATTTT. This codes for CASSLDGGQARDTQYF.

This clonotype was seen a handful of times. The CDR3, as DNA: TGCAGCGCGTGGGACAGGGCGACTGAAGCTTTCTTT. Its protein product is CSAWDRATEAFF. This chain connects TRBV29-1 to TRBJ1-1; 9 bases are shared with TRBD1. This CDR3 contains 12 residues. Germline V CDR1 and CDR2: SQVTM, ANQGSEA. With V trimmed by 7 bases and J by 5 bases, 5 bases remained unmatched. The full variable domain, completed using reference TRBV29-1 and TRBJ1-1, is SAVISQKPSRDICQRGTSLTIQCQVDSQVTMMFWYRQQPGQSLTLIATANQGSEATYESGFVIDKFPISRPNLTFSTLTVSNMSPEDSSIYLCSAWDRATEAFFGQGTRLTVV.

The sample holds a few counts of this clonotype. The chain joins TRBV5-1 to TRBJ2-5, with 7 bases that match TRBD1. V was clipped by 2 bases and J by 4 bases; unmatched bases: 5. Germline CDR1 reads SGHRS; CDR2 reads YFSETQ. The CDR3 sequence is 14 residues long. CDR3 region: CASSLRQGVETQYF. CDR3 sequence (DNA): TGCGCCAGCAGCTTACGGCAGGGGGTAGAGACCCAGTACTTC.

The table lists this clonotype with a few counts. The CDR3 here is CASSPRDRGIETQYF. The CDR3, as DNA: TGTGCCAGCAGCCCGCGGGACAGGGGAATAGAGACCCAGTACTTC. J is TRBJ2-5 and V is TRBV7-9, with 10 bases lining up with TRBD1. Germline trimming cut 5 bases from V and 4 bases from J; bases unmatched to any gene: 7. The CDR3 has 15 residues. Germline-derived CDR1 and CDR2 are SEHNR and FQNEAQ (reference sequence).

The chain employs TRBV7-2 and TRBJ1-6, with unresolved D. This CDR3 is built from 16 residues. From germline, CDR1 is SGHTA and CDR2 FQGNSA. V lost 1 base and J lost 15, with 22 bases in between. The CDR3 protein is CASSLDIPHRAESLHF. The DNA of the CDR3 is TGTGCCAGCAGCTTAGATATACCCCACCGCGCCGAAAGCCTCCACTTT.

In this sample, this clonotype turned up a few times. The chain couples TRBV27 to TRBJ1-4; D perhaps matches TRBD1 (6 bases). The CDR3 length is 16 residues. From germline, CDR1 is MNHEY and CDR2 SMNVEV (reference sequence). The V and J ends lost 5 bases and 2 bases respectively, with 15 bases between them. CDR3 DNA: TGTGCCAGCAGTGAGCGACACAGGGTGACTAATGAAAAACTGTTTTTT. Translating it yields CASSERHRVTNEKLFF.

This clonotype was seen only a few times. CDR3 bases: TGTGCCAGCAGTCCAAACGAACACAATGAGCAGTTCTTC. It codes for CASSPNEHNEQFF. V is TRBV6-1 and J is TRBJ2-1; D is unresolved. Germline assignment: CDR1 MNHNS and CDR2 SASEGT. This CDR3 is built from 13 residues. V was cut by 5 bases and J by 5 bases, with 10 bases left in between.

This clonotype was picked up many times. J is TRBJ2-2 and V is TRBV9; TRBD2 matches at 8 bases. CDR3 length: 15 amino acids. Germline CDR1 and CDR2: SGDLS and YYNGEE. V shed 0 bases, J shed 4 bases, and the junction held 2 bases outside the gene matches. The chain's CDR3 is CASSVVAGGTGELFF. For the CDR3, the DNA is TGTGCCAGCAGCGTAGTGGCGGGAGGCACCGGGGAGCTGTTTTTT.

In its sample, this clonotype was seen many times. V and J are TRBV9 and TRBJ1-1, with TRBD1 matching over 7 bases. Germline-derived CDR1 and CDR2 are SGDLS and YYNGEE. The V and J ends lost 3 bases and 3 bases, in that order; junction bases with no gene match: 8. CDR3 length: 15 amino acids. CDR3 loop: CASSARQGLDTEAFF. The CDR3 nucleotides read TGTGCCAGCAGCGCCAGACAGGGCCTAGACACTGAAGCTTTCTTT.

There are a few counts of this clonotype. The genes are TRBV5-6 and TRBJ1-1; 10 nucleotides agree with TRBD1. Germline lookup yields CDR1 SGHDT and CDR2 YYEEEE. Losses at the gene ends were 5 bases for V and 5 bases for J; bases not matched to a gene: 6. The CDR3 consists of 14 residues. Here the CDR3 reads CASRRPGQGTEAFF. The CDR3 DNA follows: TGTGCCAGCAGGCGTCCGGGACAGGGGACTGAAGCTTTCTTT.

This clonotype was counted ten times or more. The rearrangement links TRBV3-1 to TRBJ1-2, with D perhaps matching TRBD1 (6 bases). CDR1 is LGHDT and CDR2 is YNNKEL in the germline V gene (reference sequence). V gave up 2 bases and J gave up 5 bases, with 12 bases separating them. The CDR3 runs to 14 residues. In nucleotides, the CDR3 is TGTGCCAGCAGCCAAAGGGGGTTAGCATATGGCTACACCTTC. The encoded protein is CASSQRGLAYGYTF.

This clonotype was recorded a few times. The V and J genes are TRBV7-8 and TRBJ2-6, with D possibly being TRBD1 (8 bases). The V gene lost 5 bases and the J gene lost 1 base, with 18 bases spanning the gap. CDR3 length equals 18 residues. Germline V gives CDR1 SGHVS, CDR2 FQNEAQ. The CDR3 DNA is TGTGCCAGCAGCCGCGGACAGGGAGGGTATTCTGGGGCCAACGTCCTGACTTTC. It translates to CASSRGQGGYSGANVLTF. The full variable domain, in which reference TRBV7-8 and TRBJ2-6 provide the parts outside the CDR3, is GAGVSQSPRYKVAKRGQDVALRCDPISGHVSLFWYQQALGQGPEFLTYFQNEAQLDKSGLPSDRFFAERPEGSVSTLKIQRTQQEDSAVYLCASSRGQGGYSGANVLTFGAGSRLTVL.

This rearrangement joins TRBV5-6 to TRBJ2-7; D gene uncertain. CDR3 length: 14 amino acids. Trimming shortened V by 0 bases and J by 4 bases, and 11 bases separated the two germline ends. Germline V gene lookup returns CDR1 SGHDT and CDR2 YYEEEE. The CDR3 spells CASSLVLDKYEQYF. The CDR3 DNA reads as TGTGCCAGCAGCTTGGTGTTAGACAAATACGAGCAGTACTTC.

Ten or more counts support this clonotype. V gene TRBV5-6 combines with J gene TRBJ2-4, with D perhaps being TRBD1 or TRBD2 (6 bases each). CDR1 SGHDT and CDR2 YYEEEE come from the germline V gene. Trimming stripped 1 base from V and 0 bases from J, with 11 bases between. The CDR3 covers 16 residues. The CDR3 nucleotides are TGTGCCAGCAGCTTGTGGGGGGCAGGAGCCAAAAACATTCAGTACTTC. As protein: CASSLWGAGAKNIQYF.

This clonotype was recorded a few times. The chain combines TRBV7-6 with TRBJ2-5; 9 bases are shared with TRBD1. J was trimmed by 4 bases and V by 8 bases; bases with no gene match: 2. CDR3 length: 12 residues. From germline, CDR1 is SGHVS and CDR2 FNYEAQ. The CDR3 reads CASWTGAETQYF. CDR3 coding DNA: TGTGCCAGCTGGACAGGGGCAGAGACCCAGTACTTC.

V and J are TRBV12-3 or TRBV12-4 and TRBJ2-3; D possibly corresponds to TRBD2 (6 bases). V was cut by 3 bases and J by 6 bases, with 22 bases left in between. This CDR3 has 17 amino acids. CDR3 sequence reads: CASSLIPKRTREDTQYF. The CDR3 coding sequence is TGTGCCAGCAGTTTGATTCCGAAGCGGACCCGGGAGGATACGCAGTATTTT.

The table lists this clonotype with a few counts. The gene calls are TRBV2 and TRBJ2-1; TRBD1 matches 8 bases. CDR1 and CDR2 from the germline V gene are SNHLY and FYNNEI. This CDR3 spans 13 amino acids. With 3 bases clipped from V and 7 bases from J, the junction kept 2 bases outside the gene matches. The CDR3 DNA sequence: TGTGCCAGCAGTGAGGACAGGGCGAATGAGCAGTTCTTC. It translates to CASSEDRANEQFF.

V and J are TRBV9 and TRBJ2-7, with 7 bases matching TRBD2. Germline V gene data show CDR1 as SGDLS and CDR2 as YYNGEE. This CDR3 contains 16 residues. The V and J ends lost 0 bases and 6 bases, in that order; junction bases with no gene match: 12. CDR3 nucleotide sequence: TGTGCCAGCAGCGTAGGGAATGGGAGGGGCCGGGTCGAGCAGTACTTC. This sequence encodes CASSVGNGRGRVEQYF.

There are a few counts of this clonotype. The chain is built from TRBV3-1 and TRBJ2-2, with D possibly matching TRBD1 (5 bases). Trimming pared 3 bases from V and 4 bases from J, leaving 15 bases between. The V gene's germline CDR1 is LGHDT and CDR2 YNNKEL (reference sequence). The CDR3 is 16 amino acids. The CDR3 reads CASSQSTDPSTGELFF. In DNA, the CDR3 is TGTGCCAGCAGCCAGTCGACAGATCCGAGCACCGGGGAGCTGTTTTTT.